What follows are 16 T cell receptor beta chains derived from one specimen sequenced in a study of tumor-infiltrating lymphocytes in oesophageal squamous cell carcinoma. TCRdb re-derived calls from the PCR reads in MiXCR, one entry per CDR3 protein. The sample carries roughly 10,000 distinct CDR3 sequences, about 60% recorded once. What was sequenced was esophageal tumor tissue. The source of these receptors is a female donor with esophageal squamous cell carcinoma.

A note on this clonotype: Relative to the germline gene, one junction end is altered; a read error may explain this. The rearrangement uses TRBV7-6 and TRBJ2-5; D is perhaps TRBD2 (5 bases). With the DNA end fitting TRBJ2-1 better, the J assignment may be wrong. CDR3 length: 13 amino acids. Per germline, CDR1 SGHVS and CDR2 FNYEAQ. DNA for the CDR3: TGTGCTAGCAGCTTAGGAAGAGAGGGTGAGCAGTTCTTC. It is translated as CASSLGREGEQFF.

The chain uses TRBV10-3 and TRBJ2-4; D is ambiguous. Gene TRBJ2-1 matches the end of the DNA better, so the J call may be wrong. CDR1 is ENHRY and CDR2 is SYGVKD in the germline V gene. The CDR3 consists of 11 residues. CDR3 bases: TGTGCCATCAGTGGGTTTAATGAGCAGTTCTTC. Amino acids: CAISGFNEQFF.

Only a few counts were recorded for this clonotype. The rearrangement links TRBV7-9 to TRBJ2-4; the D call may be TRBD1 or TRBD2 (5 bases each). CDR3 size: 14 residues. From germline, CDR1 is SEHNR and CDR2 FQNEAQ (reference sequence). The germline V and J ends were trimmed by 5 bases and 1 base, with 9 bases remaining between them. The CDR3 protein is CASSHEGAKNIQYF. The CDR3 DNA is TGTGCCAGCAGCCACGAGGGGGCCAAAAACATTCAGTACTTC.

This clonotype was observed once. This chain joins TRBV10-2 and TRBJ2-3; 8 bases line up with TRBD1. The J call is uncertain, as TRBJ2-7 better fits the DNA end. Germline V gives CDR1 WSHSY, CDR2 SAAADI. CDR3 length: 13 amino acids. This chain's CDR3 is CASSESDRATQYF. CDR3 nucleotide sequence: TGCGCCAGCAGTGAGTCGGACAGGGCAACACAGTACTTC.

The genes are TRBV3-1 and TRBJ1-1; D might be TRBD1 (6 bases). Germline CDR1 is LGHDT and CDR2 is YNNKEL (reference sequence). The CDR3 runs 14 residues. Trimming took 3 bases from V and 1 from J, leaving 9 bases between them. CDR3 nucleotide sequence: TGTGCCAGCAGCCACACAGGGAAGAACACTGAAGCTTTCTTT. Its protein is CASSHTGKNTEAFF.

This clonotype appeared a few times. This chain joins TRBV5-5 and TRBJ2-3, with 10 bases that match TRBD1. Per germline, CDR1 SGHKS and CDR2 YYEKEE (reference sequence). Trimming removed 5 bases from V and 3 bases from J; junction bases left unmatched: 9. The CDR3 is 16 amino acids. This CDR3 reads CASRTPGTGETDTQYF. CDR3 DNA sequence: TGTGCCAGCAGAACGCCCGGGACAGGGGAAACAGATACGCAGTATTTT.

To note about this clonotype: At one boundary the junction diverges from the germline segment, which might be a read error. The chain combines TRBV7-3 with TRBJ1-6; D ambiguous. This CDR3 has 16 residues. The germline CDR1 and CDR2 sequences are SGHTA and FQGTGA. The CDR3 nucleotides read TGTGCCAGCAGCGCCCCGACTAGCGGGAGGTCCTACGAGCAGTACTTT. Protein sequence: CASSAPTSGRSYEQYF.

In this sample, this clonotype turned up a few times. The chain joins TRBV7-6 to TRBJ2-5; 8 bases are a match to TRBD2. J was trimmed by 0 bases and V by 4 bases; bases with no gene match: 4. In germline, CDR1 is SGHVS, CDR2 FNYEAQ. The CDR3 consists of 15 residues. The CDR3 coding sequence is TGTGCCAGCAGCTCTATGACTAGCGACCAAGAGACCCAGTACTTC. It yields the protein CASSSMTSDQETQYF. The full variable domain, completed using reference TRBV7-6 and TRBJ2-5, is GAGVSQSPRYKVTKRGQDVALRCDPISGHVSLYWYRQALGQGPEFLTYFNYEAQQDKSGLPNDRFSAERPEGSISTLTIQRTEQRDSAMYRCASSSMTSDQETQYFGPGTRLLVL.

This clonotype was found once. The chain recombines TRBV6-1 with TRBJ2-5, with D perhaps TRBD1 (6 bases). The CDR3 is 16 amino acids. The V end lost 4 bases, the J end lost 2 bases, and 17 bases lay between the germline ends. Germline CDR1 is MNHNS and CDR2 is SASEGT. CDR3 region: CASSGPWTATQETQYF. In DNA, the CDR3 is TGTGCCAGCAGTGGTCCTTGGACAGCTACACAAGAGACCCAGTACTTC.

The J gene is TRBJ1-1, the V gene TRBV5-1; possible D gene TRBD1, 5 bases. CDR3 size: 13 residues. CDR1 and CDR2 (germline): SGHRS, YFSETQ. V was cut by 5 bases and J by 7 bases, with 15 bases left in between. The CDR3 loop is CASSPTGDREAFF. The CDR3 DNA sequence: TGCGCCAGCAGTCCGACGGGGGACCGTGAAGCTTTCTTT.

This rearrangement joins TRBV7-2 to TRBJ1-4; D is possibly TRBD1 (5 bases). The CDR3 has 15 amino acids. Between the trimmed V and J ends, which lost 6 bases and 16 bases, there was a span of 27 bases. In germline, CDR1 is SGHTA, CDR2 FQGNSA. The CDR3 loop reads CASSRDYLSTDTQFF. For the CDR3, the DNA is TGTGCCAGCAGTCGGGACTACCTCAGCACAGATACGCAGTTTTTT.

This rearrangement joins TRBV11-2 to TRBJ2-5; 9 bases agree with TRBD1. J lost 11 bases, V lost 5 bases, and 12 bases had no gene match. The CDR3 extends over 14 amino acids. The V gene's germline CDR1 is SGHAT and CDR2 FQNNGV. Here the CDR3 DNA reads TGTGCCAGCAGCCAAGGGACAGGGTCATGGGAGCAGTACTTC. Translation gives CASSQGTGSWEQYF.

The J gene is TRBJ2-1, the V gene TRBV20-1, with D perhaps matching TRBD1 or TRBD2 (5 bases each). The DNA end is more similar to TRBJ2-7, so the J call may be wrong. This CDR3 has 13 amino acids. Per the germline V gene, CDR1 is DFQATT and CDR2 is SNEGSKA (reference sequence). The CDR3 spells CSATGTIQDEQYF. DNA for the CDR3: TGCAGTGCTACCGGGACGATTCAGGACGAGCAGTACTTC.

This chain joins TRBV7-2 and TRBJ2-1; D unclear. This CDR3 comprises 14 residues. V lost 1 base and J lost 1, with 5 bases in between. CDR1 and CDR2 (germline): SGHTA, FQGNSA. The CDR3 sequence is CASSLGLSYNEQFF. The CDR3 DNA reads TGTGCCAGCAGCTTAGGGCTGTCCTACAATGAGCAGTTCTTC.

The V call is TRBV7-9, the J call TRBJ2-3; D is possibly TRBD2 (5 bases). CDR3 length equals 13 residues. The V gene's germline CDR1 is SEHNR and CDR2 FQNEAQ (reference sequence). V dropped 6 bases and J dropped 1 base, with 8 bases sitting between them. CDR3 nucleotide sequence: TGTGCCAGCAGGGCACTAGGCACAGATACGCAGTATTTT. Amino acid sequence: CASRALGTDTQYF.

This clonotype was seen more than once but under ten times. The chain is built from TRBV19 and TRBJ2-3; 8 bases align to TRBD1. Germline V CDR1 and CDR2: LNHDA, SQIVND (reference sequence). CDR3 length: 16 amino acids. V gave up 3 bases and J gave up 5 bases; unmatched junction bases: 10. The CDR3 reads CASSIFLRGLEDTQYF. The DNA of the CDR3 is TGTGCCAGTAGTATCTTTCTCAGGGGGCTTGAAGATACGCAGTATTTT.